A single sample gave rise to the 16 T cell receptor beta chains below, sequenced in a study of T cells in Graves' hyperthyroidism and ophthalmopathy (dated by TCRdb to about 2019). Library preparation used multiplex PCR. Instrument used: Illumina HiSeq 2000. Amplification of TCR beta CDR3 regions was carried out from RNA transcripts. The TCR CDR3 was subjected to a first round of RT-PCR using the HTBI primer set and the Qiagen OneStep RT-PCR kit. TCRdb handled the public reads itself, with Q25 trimming in fastp and clone calling in MiXCR, and kept productive beta chains. Each entry is one CDR3 protein sequence, shown with its most common DNA and genes. This sample lists about 610,000 distinct CDR3 sequences; around 45% were detected once. Together, the top ten hold around 8% of the sample. Sequencing was performed on peripheral blood or thyroid tissue (not recorded which). The receptors derive from a woman aged 18-29 years with Graves' hyperthyroidism.

This clonotype was picked up one time. The chain links TRBV24-1 to TRBJ2-5, with D perhaps matching TRBD1 (6 bases). The V and J ends lost 9 bases and 4 bases respectively, with 26 bases between them. The CDR3 covers 17 residues. Germline lookup yields CDR1 KGHDR and CDR2 SFDVKD. The CDR3: CATQGLADAGDGETQYF. The DNA for the CDR3 is TGTGCCACCCAGGGGCTAGCTGATGCCGGGGATGGAGAGACCCAGTACTTC.

The V call is TRBV7-9, the J call TRBJ2-1; 13 bases agree with TRBD2. Germline CDR1 and CDR2: SEHNR and FQNEAQ (reference sequence). The CDR3 runs to 16 residues. V shed 5 bases, J shed 5 bases, and the junction held 6 bases outside the gene matches. Written as DNA, the CDR3 is TGTGCCAGCAGCCCACGGACTAGCGGGGGCCACAATGAGCAGTTCTTC. It encodes CASSPRTSGGHNEQFF. Full variable domain (remainder filled in from reference TRBV7-9 and TRBJ2-1): DTGVSQNPRHKITKRGQNVTFRCDPISEHNRLYWYRQTLGQGPEFLTYFQNEAQLEKSRLLSDRFSAERPKGSFSTLEIQRTEQGDSAMYLCASSPRTSGGHNEQFFGPGTRLTVL.

The V call is TRBV7-2, the J call TRBJ1-4; D is possibly TRBD1 (5 bases). The CDR3 extends over 16 amino acids. V lost 1 base to trimming and J lost 7 bases, with 16 bases between them. Germline-derived CDR1 and CDR2 are SGHTA and FQGNSA. CDR3 region: CASSLEARAGGEKLFF. The DNA of the CDR3 is TGTGCCAGCAGCTTAGAAGCTAGGGCCGGGGGTGAAAAACTGTTTTTT.

The gene calls are TRBV6-1 and TRBJ1-6, with TRBD1 identical over 7 bases. The CDR3 is 17 amino acids. Germline lookup yields CDR1 MNHNS and CDR2 SASEGT. V was pared by 4 bases and J by 0 bases, with 6 bases of the junction left unmatched. This chain's CDR3 is CASSAMTGSSYNSPLHF. The CDR3 region has the DNA TGTGCCAGCAGTGCGATGACAGGGAGCTCCTATAATTCACCCCTCCACTTT.

This clonotype was seen more than once but under ten times. The chain carries TRBV7-3 and TRBJ2-7; D gene ambiguous. V lost 5 bases, J lost 4 bases, and 15 bases lay in between. From germline, CDR1 is SGHTA and CDR2 FQGTGA. The CDR3 is made up of 14 amino acids. The CDR3 is CASSQGTENYEQYF. CDR3 DNA: TGTGCCAGCAGCCAAGGAACGGAGAATTACGAGCAGTACTTC.

This clonotype was counted ten times or more. V gene TRBV29-1 combines with J gene TRBJ1-1, with D unresolved. CDR3 length: 14 amino acids. Deletions cut 5 bases from V and 0 bases from J, with 13 bases between. Germline lookup yields CDR1 SQVTM and CDR2 ANQGSEA. As DNA, the CDR3 is TGCAGCGTTTACCCTTGGGGAATGAACACTGAAGCTTTCTTT. Translation gives CSVYPWGMNTEAFF.

The J gene is TRBJ1-1, the V gene TRBV25-1, with TRBD1 matching over 10 bases. Germline values: CDR1 MGHDK, CDR2 SYGVNS. The CDR3 length is 14 residues. CDR3 nucleotides: TGTGCTAGTGACGGGACAGGGGTTAACACTGAAGCTTTCTTT. As protein: CASDGTGVNTEAFF.

The chain has TRBV15 and TRBJ2-5; the D gene is possibly TRBD2 (5 bases). The germline CDR1 and CDR2 sequences are LNHNV and YYDKDF (reference sequence). Trimming removed 1 base from V and 2 bases from J, with 11 bases in between. This CDR3 contains 15 residues. CDR3 in amino acids: CATSRGKSGQETQYF. The CDR3 DNA is TGTGCCACCAGCAGAGGAAAGAGCGGACAAGAGACCCAGTACTTC. The full variable domain, its missing parts supplied by reference TRBV15 and TRBJ2-5, is DAMVIQNPRYQVTQFGKPVTLSCSQTLNHNVMYWYQQKSSQAPKLLFHYYDKDFNNEADTPDNFQSRRPNTSFCFLDIRSPGLGDTAMYLCATSRGKSGQETQYFGPGTRLLVL.

This chain joins TRBV29-1 and TRBJ2-7; 8 bases are shared with TRBD1. The CDR3 contains 13 residues. The V gene's germline CDR1 is SQVTM and CDR2 ANQGSEA. CDR3 residues: CRFGTGDTYEQYF. DNA for the CDR3: TGCAGGTTCGGGACAGGAGACACCTACGAGCAGTACTTC.

This clonotype was found many times. The chain combines TRBV6-5 with TRBJ1-5, with 7 nucleotides matching TRBD1. CDR3 length: 14 residues. The germline CDR1 and CDR2 sequences are MNHEY and SVGAGI. The V gene end was trimmed by 5 bases and the J gene end by 7 bases; junction bases not matched to a gene: 8. The CDR3 DNA reads as TGTGCCAGCAGTGACAGACAGGGCTCCCAGCCCCAGCATTTT. This sequence encodes CASSDRQGSQPQHF.

On this clonotype itself: One end of the junction does not line up with germline, which may come from a read error. The V and J genes are TRBV19 and TRBJ2-3, with unresolved D. Germline V gene data show CDR1 as LNHDA and CDR2 as SQIVND (reference sequence). This CDR3 has 15 residues. The CDR3 loop is CANSILGDNTDTQYF. CDR3 sequence (DNA): TGTGCCAATAGTATTTTGGGCGATAACACAGATACGCAGTATTTT.

The chain combines TRBV2 with TRBJ2-5; 13 nucleotides line up with TRBD2. This CDR3 is 13 amino acids long. V gave up 8 bases and J gave up 9 bases; unmatched junction bases: 6. Germline CDR1 SNHLY, CDR2 FYNNEI. CDR3 nucleotides: TGTGCCAGCCCTCGGACTAGCGGGAGTGCCCAGTACTTC. This sequence encodes CASPRTSGSAQYF.

Concerning this clonotype: A read error is likely, as this CDR3 ends without the conserved phenylalanine or tryptophan. The chain uses TRBV5-1 and TRBJ1-1, with 7 bases lining up with TRBD1. After removal of 3 bases from V and 4 bases from J, the junction contained 6 bases not matched to a gene. The CDR3 runs to 14 residues. CDR1 is SGHRS and CDR2 is YFSETQ in the germline V gene. CDR3 region: CASSYTGVGTEAFL. Here the CDR3 DNA reads TGCGCCAGCAGCTATACAGGGGTAGGCACTGAAGCTTTCCTT.

A few counts support this clonotype. A much larger clone sits a single nucleotide away, making a read error possible. Since no conserved phenylalanine or tryptophan closes the CDR3, a read error is the likely cause. The chain employs TRBV7-8 and TRBJ2-5, with no clear D. Germline CDR1 is SGHVS and CDR2 is FQNEAQ. The CDR3 has 16 amino acids. Trimming stripped 1 base from V and 1 base from J, with 13 bases between. The DNA for the CDR3 is TGTGCCAGCAGCTTAGAGTTGGCGGTCTTCCAAGAGACCCAGTACTCC. It yields the protein CASSLELAVFQETQYS.

Many counts were recorded for this clonotype. The chain links TRBV7-2 to TRBJ2-7; maybe TRBD1 (6 bases). Germline values: CDR1 SGHTA, CDR2 FQGNSA. V was cut by 5 bases and J by 10 bases, with 21 bases left in between. The CDR3 extends over 14 amino acids. The CDR3 DNA is TGTGCCAGCAGCCAAGAAACGGACAGCACTATCCAGTACTTC. It encodes CASSQETDSTIQYF.

Many counts were recorded for this clonotype. V usage is TRBV20-1 and J usage is TRBJ2-5; 8 bases align to TRBD2. Germline trimming cut 4 bases from V and 2 bases from J; bases unmatched to any gene: 9. CDR1 and CDR2 (germline): DFQATT, SNEGSKA (reference sequence). This CDR3 contains 15 residues. The CDR3 here is CSAIRTSSSQETQYF. The DNA for the CDR3 is TGCAGTGCTATCCGGACTAGCAGCTCACAAGAGACCCAGTACTTC.